Listed below are T cell receptor beta chains from one sample, sequenced in a study of T-cell reconstitution after alpha-beta-depleted transplantation in children. TCRdb re-called the PCR reads through MiXCR, storing one row per CDR3 protein. The sample has just over 950,000 distinct CDR3 sequences; less than 30% are singletons. The sample in question was PBMCs, mostly from graft donor cells, obtained 360 days after TCRalphabeta/CD19-depleted stem cell transplant. These receptor sequences come from a boy younger than two who had a stem cell transplant for SCID, so the T cells may come from the graft donor. Both conserved end residues are part of each CDR3. D genes are given only for firm matches. Not every row has a clone size; where given, it reads once, few, many or a size class.

>TRBJ2-1|TRBV4-1|TRBD2|NA
CASSQESSELAGGHEQFF
TGCGCCAGCAGCCAAGAAAGTTCGGAGTTAGCGGGGGGGCATGAGCAGTTCTTC
>TRBJ1-5|TRBV28|NA|few
CASSSQGQPQHF
TGTGCCAGCAGTTCCCAGGGTCAGCCCCAGCATTTT
>TRBJ2-1|TRBV4-2|NA|many
CASSQIADSNEQFF
TGTGCCAGCAGCCAGATAGCGGACTCCAATGAGCAGTTCTTC
>TRBJ2-3|TRBV12-3/TRBV12-4|NA|few
CASSWTQSTDTQYF
TGTGCCAGCAGTTGGACGCAGAGCACAGATACGCAGTATTTT
>TRBJ2-3|TRBV20-1|TRBD1|few
CSAPNLDRGRTDTQYF
TGCAGTGCCCCAAACCTAGACAGGGGACGCACAGATACGCAGTATTTT
>TRBJ1-5|TRBV4-1|NA|NA
CASSQESGINQPQHF
TGCGCCAGCAGCCAAGAATCAGGGATCAATCAGCCCCAGCATTTT
>TRBJ1-5|TRBV15|NA|NA
CATSSQRGLNQPQHF
TGTGCCACCAGCTCCCAGAGAGGTCTCAATCAGCCCCAGCATTTT
>TRBJ1-1|TRBV18|NA|few
CASSQDNTGGGTEAFF
TGTGCCAGCTCACAAGATAATACTGGCGGGGGGACTGAAGCTTTCTTT
>TRBJ2-5|TRBV10-3|TRBD2|NA
CAISRGGPQETQYF
TGTGCCATCAGCCGCGGGGGGCCCCAAGAGACCCAGTACTTC
>TRBJ2-7|TRBV9|NA|NA
CASSVGQGGGEQYF
TGTGCCAGCAGCGTAGGGCAGGGAGGAGGAGAGCAGTACTTC
>TRBJ1-2|TRBV5-6|NA|few
CASSSGPGPDYGYTF
TGTGCCAGCAGCTCCGGTCCAGGGCCGGACTATGGCTACACCTTC
>TRBJ1-2|TRBV7-2|NA|many
CASSLGGATNYGYTF
TGTGCCAGCAGCTTAGGAGGGGCCACTAACTATGGCTACACCTTC
>TRBJ1-2|TRBV30|NA|NA
CAWMLKYGYTF
TGTGCCTGGATGTTAAAGTATGGCTACACCTTC
>TRBJ2-5|TRBV7-2|NA|NA
CASSLLGVGLGEETQYF
TGTGCCAGCAGCCTCTTGGGGGTCGGGCTCGGGGAAGAGACCCAGTACTTC
>TRBJ2-7|TRBV5-1|NA|few
CASSWGWASLPYEQYF
TGCGCCAGCAGCTGGGGGTGGGCATCGCTCCCCTACGAGCAGTACTTC
>TRBJ1-1|TRBV24-1|TRBD1|NA
CATRDRQGQEAFF
TGTGCCACCAGGGATAGACAGGGCCAGGAAGCTTTCTTT
>TRBJ1-5|TRBV12-3/TRBV12-4|NA|few
CASSLMYRDGNQPQHF
TGTGCCAGCAGTTTAATGTACAGGGACGGCAATCAGCCCCAGCATTTT
>TRBJ2-5|TRBV4-1|NA|many
CASSPLFNQETQYF
TGCGCCAGCAGCCCCCTTTTCAATCAAGAGACCCAGTACTTC
>TRBJ2-3|TRBV5-1|NA|NA
CASSLAARIYTDTQYF
TGCGCCAGCAGCCTGGCGGCTAGAATCTACACAGATACGCAGTATTTT
>TRBJ2-1|TRBV4-2|TRBD2|few
CASSQDYLTSGGHEQFF
TGTGCCAGCAGCCAAGATTACTTAACTAGCGGGGGCCATGAGCAGTTCTTC
>TRBJ2-2|TRBV3-1|NA|NA
CASSRVRTSELFF
TGTGCCAGCAGCCGGGTCCGTACGAGTGAGCTGTTTTTT
>TRBJ2-7|TRBV5-1|NA|NA
CASSWRDGSYEQYF
TGCGCCAGCAGCTGGAGGGACGGCTCCTACGAGCAGTACTTC
>TRBJ1-2|TRBV7-8|TRBD1|NA
CASSLVGSGQAYGYTF
TGTGCCAGCAGCTTAGTTGGTTCAGGACAGGCCTATGGCTACACCTTC
>TRBJ1-3|TRBV7-9|NA|few
CASSLGWGDGNTIYF
TGTGCCAGCAGCTTAGGGTGGGGTGACGGAAACACCATATATTTT
>TRBJ1-4|TRBV6-5|NA|few
CASSYDGNPTNEKLFF
TGTGCCAGCAGTTACGACGGAAACCCAACTAATGAAAAACTGTTTTTT
>TRBJ1-2|TRBV12-3/TRBV12-4|NA|NA
CASSLMRGGYTF
TGTGCCAGCAGTTTAATGAGGGGTGGCTACACCTTC
>TRBJ2-1|TRBV2|TRBD1|few
CASRYFGQVNEQFF
TGTGCCAGCAGATACTTCGGACAGGTCAATGAGCAGTTCTTC
>TRBJ2-6|TRBV27|NA|NA
CACQNRETNVLTF
TGTGCCTGCCAAAACCGGGAGACCAACGTCCTGACTTTC
>TRBJ1-4|TRBV11-2|NA|few
CASSLESVRATNEKLFF
TGTGCCAGCAGCTTAGAGTCGGTACGGGCAACTAATGAAAAACTGTTTTTT
>TRBJ2-5|TRBV20-1|NA|few
CSANERVWETQYF
TGCAGTGCTAACGAGCGGGTGTGGGAGACCCAGTACTTC
>TRBJ2-7|TRBV4-2|TRBD1|NA
CASSPTFIFQGVYEQYF
TGTGCCAGCAGCCCGACTTTCATTTTTCAGGGGGTTTACGAGCAGTACTTC
>TRBJ1-2|TRBV12-3/TRBV12-4|TRBD1|NA
CASRRQGEADGYTF
TGTGCCAGCAGGCGGCAGGGGGAGGCTGATGGCTACACCTTC
>TRBJ2-1|TRBV7-6|TRBD2|few
CASTPGGSSYNEQFF
TGTGCCAGCACTCCGGGGGGGAGCTCCTACAATGAGCAGTTCTTC
>TRBJ2-3|TRBV2|NA|NA
CASRAGRFSRDTQYF
TGTGCCAGCAGGGCAGGTCGTTTTTCCCGAGATACGCAGTATTTT
>TRBJ1-3|TRBV15|NA|NA
CATSRDLQPSGNTIYF
TGTGCCACCAGCAGAGATCTGCAGCCCTCTGGAAACACCATATATTTT
>TRBJ2-7|TRBV15|NA|NA
CATSRQGGLDEQYF
TGTGCCACCAGCAGACAAGGGGGTCTTGACGAGCAGTACTTC
>TRBJ1-6|TRBV7-3|NA|NA
CASSLRPPGRNSPLHF
TGTGCCAGCAGCTTACGGCCGCCAGGGAGAAATTCACCCCTCCACTTT